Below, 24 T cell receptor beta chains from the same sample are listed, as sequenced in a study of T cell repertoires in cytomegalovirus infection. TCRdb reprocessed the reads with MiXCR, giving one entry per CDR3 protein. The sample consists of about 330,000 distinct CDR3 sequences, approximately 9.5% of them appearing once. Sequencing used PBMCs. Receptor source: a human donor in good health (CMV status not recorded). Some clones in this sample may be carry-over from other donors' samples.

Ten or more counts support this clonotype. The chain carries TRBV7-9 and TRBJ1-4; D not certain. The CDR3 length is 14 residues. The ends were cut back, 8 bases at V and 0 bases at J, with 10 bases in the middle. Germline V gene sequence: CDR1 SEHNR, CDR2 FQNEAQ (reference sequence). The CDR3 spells CASSGIATNEKLFF. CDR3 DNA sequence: TGTGCCAGCTCCGGGATTGCAACTAATGAAAAACTGTTTTTT.

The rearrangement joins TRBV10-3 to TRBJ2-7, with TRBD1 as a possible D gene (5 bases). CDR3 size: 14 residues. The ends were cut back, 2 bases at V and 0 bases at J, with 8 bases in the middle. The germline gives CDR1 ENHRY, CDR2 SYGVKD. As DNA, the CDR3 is TGTGCCATCAGTGAGACAGGACGCTCCTACGAGCAGTACTTC. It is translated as CAISETGRSYEQYF.

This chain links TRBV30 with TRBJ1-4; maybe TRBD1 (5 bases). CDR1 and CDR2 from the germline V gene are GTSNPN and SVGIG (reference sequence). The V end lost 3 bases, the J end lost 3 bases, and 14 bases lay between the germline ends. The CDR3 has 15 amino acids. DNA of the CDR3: TGTGCCTGGAGGGCTTCAGGGTATCCTAATGAAAAACTGTTTTTT. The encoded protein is CAWRASGYPNEKLFF.

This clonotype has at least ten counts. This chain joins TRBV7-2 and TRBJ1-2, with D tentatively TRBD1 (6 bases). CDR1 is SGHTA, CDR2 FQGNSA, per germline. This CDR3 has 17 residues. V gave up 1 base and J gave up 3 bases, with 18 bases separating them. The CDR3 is CASSLDSTGRLDYGYTF. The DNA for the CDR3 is TGTGCCAGCAGCTTAGATTCTACAGGGAGGTTGGACTATGGCTACACCTTC.

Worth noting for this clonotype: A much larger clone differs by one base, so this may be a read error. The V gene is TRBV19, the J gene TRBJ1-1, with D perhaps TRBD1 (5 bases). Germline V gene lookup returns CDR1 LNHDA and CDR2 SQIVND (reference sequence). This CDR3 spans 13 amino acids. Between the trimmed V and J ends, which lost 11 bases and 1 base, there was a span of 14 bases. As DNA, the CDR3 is TGTGCCTGTGAAGACAGAACGAACACTGAAGCTTTCTTT. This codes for CACEDRTNTEAFF.

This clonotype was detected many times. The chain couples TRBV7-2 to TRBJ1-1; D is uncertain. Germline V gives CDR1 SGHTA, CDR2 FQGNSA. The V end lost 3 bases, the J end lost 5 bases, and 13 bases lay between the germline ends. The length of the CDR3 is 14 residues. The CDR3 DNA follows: TGTGCCAGCAGCTTTCTGCGGGTAGGGACTGAAGCTTTCTTT. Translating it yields CASSFLRVGTEAFF.

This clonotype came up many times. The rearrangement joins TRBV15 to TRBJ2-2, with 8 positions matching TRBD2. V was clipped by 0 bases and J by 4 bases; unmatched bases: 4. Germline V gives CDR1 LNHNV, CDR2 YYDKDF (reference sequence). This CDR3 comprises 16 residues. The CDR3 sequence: CATSRERGDITGELFF. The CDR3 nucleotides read TGTGCCACCAGCAGAGAGCGGGGGGACATCACCGGGGAGCTGTTTTTT.

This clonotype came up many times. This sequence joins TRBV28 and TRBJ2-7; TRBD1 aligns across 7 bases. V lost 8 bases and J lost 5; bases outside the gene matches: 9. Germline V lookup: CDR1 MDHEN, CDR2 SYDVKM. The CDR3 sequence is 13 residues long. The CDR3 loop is CASGTTGIDEQYF. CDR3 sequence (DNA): TGTGCCAGCGGAACGACAGGGATCGACGAGCAGTACTTC. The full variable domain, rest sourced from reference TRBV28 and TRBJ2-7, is DVKVTQSSRYLVKRTGEKVFLECVQDMDHENMFWYRQDPGLGLRLIYFSYDVKMKEKGDIPEGYSVSREKKERFSLILESASTNQTSMYLCASGTTGIDEQYFGPGTRLTVT.

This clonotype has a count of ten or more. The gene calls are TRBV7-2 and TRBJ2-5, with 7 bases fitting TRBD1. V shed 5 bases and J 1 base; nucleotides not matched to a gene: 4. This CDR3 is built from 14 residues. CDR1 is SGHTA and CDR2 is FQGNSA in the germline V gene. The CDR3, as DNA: TGTGCCAGCAGCCCTCGGGACAGCCAAGAGACCCAGTACTTC. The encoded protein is CASSPRDSQETQYF.

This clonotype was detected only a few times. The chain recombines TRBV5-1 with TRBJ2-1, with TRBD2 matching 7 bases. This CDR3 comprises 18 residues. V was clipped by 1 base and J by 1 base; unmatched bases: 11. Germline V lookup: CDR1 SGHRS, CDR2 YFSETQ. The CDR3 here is CASSLWGGRGRSYNEQFF. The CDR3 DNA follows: TGCGCCAGCAGCTTGTGGGGAGGGCGGGGAAGATCCTACAATGAGCAGTTCTTC.

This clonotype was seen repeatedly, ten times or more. This chain's CDR3 is CASSPGPRETQYF. The DNA for the CDR3 is TGTGCCAGCAGTCCCGGGCCCAGGGAGACCCAGTACTTC. This chain links TRBV7-2 with TRBJ2-5, with D uncertain. CDR1 and CDR2 from the germline V gene are SGHTA and FQGNSA. V was clipped by 6 bases and J by 5 bases, with 13 bases between them. This CDR3 is built from 13 residues.

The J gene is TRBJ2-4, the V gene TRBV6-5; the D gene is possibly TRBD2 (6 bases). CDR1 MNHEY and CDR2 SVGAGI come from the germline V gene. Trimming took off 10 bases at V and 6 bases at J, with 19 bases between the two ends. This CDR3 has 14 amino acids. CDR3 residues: CATKRSWGGNIQYF. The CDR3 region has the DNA TGTGCCACCAAGCGATCGTGGGGAGGAAACATTCAGTACTTC.

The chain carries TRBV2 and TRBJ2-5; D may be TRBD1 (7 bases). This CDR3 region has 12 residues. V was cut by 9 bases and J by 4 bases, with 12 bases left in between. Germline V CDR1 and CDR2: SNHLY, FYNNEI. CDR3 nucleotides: TGTGCCAGGGAGGGGGCCGGAGAGACCCAGTACTTC. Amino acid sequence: CAREGAGETQYF.

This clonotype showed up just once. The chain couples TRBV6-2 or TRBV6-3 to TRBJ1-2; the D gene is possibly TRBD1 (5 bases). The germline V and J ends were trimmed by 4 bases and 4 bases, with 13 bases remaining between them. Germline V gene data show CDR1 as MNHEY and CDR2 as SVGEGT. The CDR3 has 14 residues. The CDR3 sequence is CASSSSGDFYGYTF. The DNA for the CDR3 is TGTGCCAGCAGTTCCTCGGGGGATTTCTATGGCTACACCTTC.

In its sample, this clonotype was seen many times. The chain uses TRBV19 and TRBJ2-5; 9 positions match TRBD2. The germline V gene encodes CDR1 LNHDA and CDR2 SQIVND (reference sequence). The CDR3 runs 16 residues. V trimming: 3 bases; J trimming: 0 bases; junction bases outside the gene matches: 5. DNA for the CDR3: TGTGCCAGTAGTATTACAGGACTAGCGTACCAAGAGACCCAGTACTTC. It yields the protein CASSITGLAYQETQYF.

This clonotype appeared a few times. DNA for the CDR3: TGCAGTGCTAGCCTCCGCTTGTCTAACTATGGCTACACCTTC. It codes for CSASLRLSNYGYTF. The rearrangement links TRBV20-1 to TRBJ1-2; D is uncertain. The CDR3 length is 14 residues. V gave up 3 bases and J gave up 0 bases, with 11 bases separating them. Germline-derived CDR1 and CDR2 are DFQATT and SNEGSKA (reference sequence).

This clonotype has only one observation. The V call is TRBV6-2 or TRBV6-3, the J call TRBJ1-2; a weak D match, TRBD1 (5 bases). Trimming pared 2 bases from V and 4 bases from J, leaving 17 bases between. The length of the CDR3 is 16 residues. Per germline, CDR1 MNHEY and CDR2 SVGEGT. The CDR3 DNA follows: TGTGCCAGCAGTTACGGCCCCCGCGAGGGGACCTATGGCTACACCTTC. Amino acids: CASSYGPREGTYGYTF.

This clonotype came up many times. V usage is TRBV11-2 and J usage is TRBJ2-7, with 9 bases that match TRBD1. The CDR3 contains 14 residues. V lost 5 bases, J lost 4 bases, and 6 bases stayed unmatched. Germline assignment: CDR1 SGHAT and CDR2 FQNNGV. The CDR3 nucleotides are TGTGCCAGCAGCGTGGGACAGGGAGGTTACGAGCAGTACTTC. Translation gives CASSVGQGGYEQYF. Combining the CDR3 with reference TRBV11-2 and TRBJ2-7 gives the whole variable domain EAGVAQSPRYKIIEKRQSVAFWCNPISGHATLYWYQQILGQGPKLLIQFQNNGVVDDSQLPKDRFSAERLKGVDSTLKIQPAKLEDSAVYLCASSVGQGGYEQYFGPGTRLTVT.

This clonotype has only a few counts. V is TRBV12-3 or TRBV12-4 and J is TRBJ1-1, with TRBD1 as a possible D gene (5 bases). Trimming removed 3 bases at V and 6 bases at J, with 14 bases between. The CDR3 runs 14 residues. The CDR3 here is CASSFSGGGAEAFF. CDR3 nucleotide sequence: TGTGCCAGCAGTTTTTCCGGCGGGGGAGCTGAAGCTTTCTTT.

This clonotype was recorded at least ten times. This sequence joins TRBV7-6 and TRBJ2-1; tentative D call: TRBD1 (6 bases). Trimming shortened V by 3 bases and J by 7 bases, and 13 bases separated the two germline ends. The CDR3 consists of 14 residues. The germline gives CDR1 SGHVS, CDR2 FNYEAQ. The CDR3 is CASSFKDRLNEQFF. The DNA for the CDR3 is TGTGCCAGCAGCTTTAAAGACAGGTTGAATGAGCAGTTCTTC.

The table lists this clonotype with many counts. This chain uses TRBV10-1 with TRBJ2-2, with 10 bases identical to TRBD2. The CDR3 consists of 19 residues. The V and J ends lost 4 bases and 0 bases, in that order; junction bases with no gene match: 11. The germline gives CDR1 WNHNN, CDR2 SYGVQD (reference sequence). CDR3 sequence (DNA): TGCGCCAGCAGTGGAAGAGGAGGACTAGCGGCTGCGAACACCGGGGAGCTGTTTTTT. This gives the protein CASSGRGGLAAANTGELFF.

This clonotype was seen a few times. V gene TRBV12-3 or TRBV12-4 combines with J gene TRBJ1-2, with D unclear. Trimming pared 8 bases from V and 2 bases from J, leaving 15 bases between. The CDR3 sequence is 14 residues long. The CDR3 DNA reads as TGTGCCAGCCTCCTAGGGTGGGCAAACTATGGCTACACCTTC. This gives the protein CASLLGWANYGYTF.

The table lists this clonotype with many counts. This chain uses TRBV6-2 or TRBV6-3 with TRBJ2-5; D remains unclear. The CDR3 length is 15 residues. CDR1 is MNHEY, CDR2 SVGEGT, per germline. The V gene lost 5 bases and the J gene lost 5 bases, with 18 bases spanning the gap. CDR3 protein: CASSPERVRKETQYF. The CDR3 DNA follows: TGTGCCAGCAGTCCGGAGCGTGTCCGCAAGGAGACCCAGTACTTC.

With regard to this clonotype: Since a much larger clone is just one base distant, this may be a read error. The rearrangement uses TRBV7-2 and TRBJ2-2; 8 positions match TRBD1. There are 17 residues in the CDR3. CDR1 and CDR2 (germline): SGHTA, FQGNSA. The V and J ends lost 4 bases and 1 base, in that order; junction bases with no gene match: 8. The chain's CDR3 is CASSCRRTGKNTGELFF. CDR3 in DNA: TGTGCCAGCAGCTGCCGGAGGACAGGGAAGAACACCGGGGAGCTGTTTTTT.